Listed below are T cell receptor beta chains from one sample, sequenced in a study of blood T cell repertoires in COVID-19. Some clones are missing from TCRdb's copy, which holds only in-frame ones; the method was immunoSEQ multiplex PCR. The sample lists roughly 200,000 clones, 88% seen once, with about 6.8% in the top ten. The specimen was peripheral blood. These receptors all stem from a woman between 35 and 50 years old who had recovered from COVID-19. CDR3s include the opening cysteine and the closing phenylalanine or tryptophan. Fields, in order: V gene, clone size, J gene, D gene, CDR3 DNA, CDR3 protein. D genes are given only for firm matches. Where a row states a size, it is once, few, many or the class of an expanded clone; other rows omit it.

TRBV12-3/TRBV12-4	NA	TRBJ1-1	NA	TGTGCCAGCAGTTTTGGCGGGGCTATTGAAGCTTTCTTT	CASSFGGAIEAFF
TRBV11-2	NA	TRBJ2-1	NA	TGTGCCAGCAGCTTAGAAGGGAGGTACAACAATGAGCAGTTCTTC	CASSLEGRYNNEQFF
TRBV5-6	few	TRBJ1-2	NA	TGTGCCAGCAGCTTGGTCCAGTTCTATGGCTACACCTTC	CASSLVQFYGYTF
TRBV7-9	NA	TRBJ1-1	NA	TGTGCCAGCAGCCCCCGGGGGACGGCGAACACTGAAGCTTTCTTT	CASSPRGTANTEAFF
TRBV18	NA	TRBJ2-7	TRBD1	TGTGCCAGCTCACCAGACAGGGAGAGGCGCTACGAGCAGTACTTC	CASSPDRERRYEQYF
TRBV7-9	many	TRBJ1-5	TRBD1	TGTGCCAGCAGCCTTGGACAGGGCGATTTCCCCCAGCATTTT	CASSLGQGDFPQHF
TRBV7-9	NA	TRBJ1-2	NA	TGTGCCAGCAGCTTATTAGGGGAAGTTGACTACACCTTC	CASSLLGEVDYTF
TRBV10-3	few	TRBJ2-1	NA	TGTGCCATCAGTGACAGGGTTGGTTATGAGCAGTTCTTC	CAISDRVGYEQFF
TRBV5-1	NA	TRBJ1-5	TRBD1	TGCGCCAGCAGCTTGGAGGTATCGGGACAGGGTCTGCCCCAGCATTTT	CASSLEVSGQGLPQHF
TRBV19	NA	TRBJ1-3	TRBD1	TGTGCCAGTAAGGCAGGGGGCGGAAACACCATATATTTT	CASKAGGGNTIYF
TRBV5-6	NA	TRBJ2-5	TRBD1	TGTGCCAGCAGCTTGGCAGGGGGCGAAGAGACCCAGTACTTC	CASSLAGGEETQYF
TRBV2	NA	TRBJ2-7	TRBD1	TGTGCCAGCAGTGAAACAGGGGACGGGCTCTACGAGCAGTACTTC	CASSETGDGLYEQYF
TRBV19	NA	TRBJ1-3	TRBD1	TGTGCCAGTAGTGGCCGGGACAGTATTGGAAACACCATATATTTT	CASSGRDSIGNTIYF
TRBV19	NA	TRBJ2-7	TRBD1	TGTGCCAGTACCGACCGGGACAGTCTTTTCGACGAGCAGTACTTC	CASTDRDSLFDEQYF
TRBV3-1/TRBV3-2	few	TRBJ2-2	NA	TGTGCCAGCAGCCAAAGCGCAGGGGGAGGAACCGGGGAGCTGTTTTTT	CASSQSAGGGTGELFF
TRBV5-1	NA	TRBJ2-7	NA	TGCGCCAGCAGCCAGCCGACGGAGGGGGAGCAGTACTTC	CASSQPTEGEQYF
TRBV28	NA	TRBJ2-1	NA	TGTGCCAGCAGTTCTCACAATGAGCAGTTCTTC	CASSSHNEQFF
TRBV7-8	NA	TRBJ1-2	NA	TGTGCCAGCAGCTTCGGAGGGTTCTATGGCTACACCTTC	CASSFGGFYGYTF
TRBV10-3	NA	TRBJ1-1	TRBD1	TGTGCCATCAGGGGACAGGGAAGGAATGAAGCTTTCTTT	CAIRGQGRNEAFF
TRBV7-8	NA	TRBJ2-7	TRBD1	TGTGCCAGCAGCCTTTCACCCGGGACAGATACCTACGAGCAGTACTTC	CASSLSPGTDTYEQYF
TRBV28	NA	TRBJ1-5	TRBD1	TGTGCCAGCAGGGACAGGATGACTAATCAGCCCCAGCATTTT	CASRDRMTNQPQHF
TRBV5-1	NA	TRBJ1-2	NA	TGCGCCAGCAGCTTGGCTCAGGGTCTTTATGGCTACACCTTC	CASSLAQGLYGYTF
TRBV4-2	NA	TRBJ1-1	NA	TGTGCCAGCGGCCACCCTAACACTGAAGCTTTCTTT	CASGHPNTEAFF
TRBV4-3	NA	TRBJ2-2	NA	TGCGCCAGCAGCCAAGATACAAGCACCGGGGAGCTGTTTTTT	CASSQDTSTGELFF
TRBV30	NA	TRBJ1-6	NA	TGTGCCTGGGGACCCTATTCACCCCTCCACTTT	CAWGPYSPLHF
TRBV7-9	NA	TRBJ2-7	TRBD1	TGTGCCAGCAGCGCCCTGGACAGGGTAAAAGTCTACGAGCAGTACTTC	CASSALDRVKVYEQYF
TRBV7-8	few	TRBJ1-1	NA	TGTGCCAGCAGCTTAGAGTTAGGGGTCACTGAAGCTTTCTTT	CASSLELGVTEAFF
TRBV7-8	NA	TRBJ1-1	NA	TGTGCCAGCATCAATACGGAGGGGGGGACTGAAGCTTTCTTT	CASINTEGGTEAFF
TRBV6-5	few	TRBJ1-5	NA	TGTGCCAGCAGTTACGAGGGCGAACAGCCCCAGCATTTT	CASSYEGEQPQHF
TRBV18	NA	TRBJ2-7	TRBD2	TGTGCCAGCTCACCACCGGGACTAGCGACCTACGAGCAGTACTTC	CASSPPGLATYEQYF
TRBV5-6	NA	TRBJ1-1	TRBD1	TGTGCCAGCATCCTAAACAGGGACAGGGGACCCCCTGAAGCTTTCTTT	CASILNRDRGPPEAFF
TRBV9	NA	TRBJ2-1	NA	TGTGCCAGCAGCCCCGATGGCAGGCCCTACAATGAGCAGTTCTTC	CASSPDGRPYNEQFF
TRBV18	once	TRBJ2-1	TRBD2	TGTGCCAGCTCACCACTTGTTGGGACTAGGGGCAATGAGCAGTTCTTC	CASSPLVGTRGNEQFF
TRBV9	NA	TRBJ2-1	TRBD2	TGTGCCAGCAGCGTAGCCCCTCTGACTAGCGGATACAATGAGCAGTTCTTC	CASSVAPLTSGYNEQFF
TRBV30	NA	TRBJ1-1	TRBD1	TGTGCCTTGGACAGGGAATACATGAACACTGAAGCTTTCTTT	CALDREYMNTEAFF
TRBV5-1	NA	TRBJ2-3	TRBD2	TGCGCCAGCAGCCAATTCCCTAGCGGAAGCACAGATACGCAGTATTTT	CASSQFPSGSTDTQYF
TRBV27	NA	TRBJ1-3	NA	TGTGCCAGCAGTTTATCCGGGTTTGCTGGAAACACCATATATTTT	CASSLSGFAGNTIYF
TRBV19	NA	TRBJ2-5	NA	TGTGCCAGTAGTATAGGGGGTATCGGAGGGGAGACCCAGTACTTC	CASSIGGIGGETQYF
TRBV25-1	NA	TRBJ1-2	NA	TGTGCCAGCAGTGACACAGTTAACTATGGCTACACCTTC	CASSDTVNYGYTF